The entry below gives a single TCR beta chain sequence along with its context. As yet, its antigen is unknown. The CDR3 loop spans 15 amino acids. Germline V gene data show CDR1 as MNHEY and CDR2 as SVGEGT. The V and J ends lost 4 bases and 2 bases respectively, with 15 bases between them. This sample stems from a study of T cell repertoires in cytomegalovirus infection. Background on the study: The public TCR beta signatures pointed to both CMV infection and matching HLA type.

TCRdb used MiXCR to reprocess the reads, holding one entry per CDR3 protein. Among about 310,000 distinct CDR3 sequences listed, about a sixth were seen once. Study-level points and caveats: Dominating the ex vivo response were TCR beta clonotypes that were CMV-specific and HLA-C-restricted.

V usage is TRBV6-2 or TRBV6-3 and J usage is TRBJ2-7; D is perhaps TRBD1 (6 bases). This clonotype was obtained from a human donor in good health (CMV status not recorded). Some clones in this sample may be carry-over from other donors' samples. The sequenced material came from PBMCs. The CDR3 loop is CASSSPHGQPYEQYF. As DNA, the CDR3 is TGTGCCAGCAGTTCCCCGCATGGACAGCCCTACGAGCAGTACTTC.